The rows below give T cell receptor beta chains drawn from one sample of a study of spatial heterogeneity in lung cancer. In TCRdb, the 5' RACE reads were re-called with MiXCR into one record per CDR3 protein. The table includes several thousand distinct CDR3 sequences, over 10% detected once. Sequenced material: lung tumor tissue, taken at surgery. Source of these receptors: a male donor with early-stage non-small cell lung cancer. Each CDR3 is given with its conserved first and last residue. D genes are given only for firm matches. Part of the rows lack a size; the others show once, few, many or a class for expanded clones.

D gene: NA
clone size: many
V gene: TRBV28
J gene: TRBJ2-7
CDR3 DNA: TGTGCCAGCAGTTTATCGGACAGCGCCGACGAGCAGTACTTC
CDR3 protein: CASSLSDSADEQYF

D gene: NA
clone size: many
V gene: TRBV7-2
J gene: TRBJ2-5
CDR3 DNA: TGTGCCAGCAGCTTATCCCTGGACGGGACCCAGTACTTC
CDR3 protein: CASSLSLDGTQYF

D gene: NA
clone size: many
V gene: TRBV4-3
J gene: TRBJ1-6
CDR3 DNA: TGCGCCAGCAGCCAAGATTACGTCCTAGGGACCTATAATTCACCCCTCCACTTT
CDR3 protein: CASSQDYVLGTYNSPLHF

D gene: TRBD1
clone size: many
V gene: TRBV18
J gene: TRBJ2-1
CDR3 DNA: TGTGCCAGCTCACCGGGACAGGACCCCCTCAATGAGCAGTTCTTC
CDR3 protein: CASSPGQDPLNEQFF

D gene: NA
clone size: medium-sized
V gene: TRBV18
J gene: TRBJ2-7
CDR3 DNA: TGTGCCAGCTCAGTAGGGGACACTCTCTACGAGCAGTACTTC
CDR3 protein: CASSVGDTLYEQYF

D gene: NA
clone size: large
V gene: TRBV7-2
J gene: TRBJ2-1
CDR3 DNA: TGTGCCAGCAGCTTAGTGGGGGGACGGAGCTCCTACAATGAGCAGTTCTTC
CDR3 protein: CASSLVGGRSSYNEQFF

D gene: NA
clone size: many
V gene: TRBV7-9
J gene: TRBJ1-3
CDR3 DNA: TGTGCCAGCAGCTTCGGCATCAAAACGAGAAACACCATATATTTT
CDR3 protein: CASSFGIKTRNTIYF

D gene: TRBD1
clone size: many
V gene: TRBV9
J gene: TRBJ2-7
CDR3 DNA: TGTGCCAGCAGCCCACGGACAGGGGGCTACGAGCAGTACTTC
CDR3 protein: CASSPRTGGYEQYF

D gene: NA
clone size: few
V gene: TRBV30
J gene: TRBJ1-2
CDR3 DNA: TGTGCCTGGAGTCTCGGGATTAGTGGCTACACCTTC
CDR3 protein: CAWSLGISGYTF

D gene: NA
clone size: NA
V gene: TRBV7-6
J gene: TRBJ2-3
CDR3 DNA: TGTGCCAGCAGCTCGGGGCGGGGCGACTACTCAGGGACAGATACGCAGTATTTT
CDR3 protein: CASSSGRGDYSGTDTQYF

D gene: NA
clone size: medium-sized
V gene: TRBV12-3/TRBV12-4
J gene: TRBJ2-2
CDR3 DNA: TGTGCCAGCAGATGGGACGGTCCCGGGGAGCTGTTTTTT
CDR3 protein: CASRWDGPGELFF

D gene: NA
clone size: medium-sized
V gene: TRBV7-9
J gene: TRBJ2-7
CDR3 DNA: TGTGCCAGCAGCGGGGGGACACCCGAGCAGTACTTC
CDR3 protein: CASSGGTPEQYF

D gene: NA
clone size: medium-sized
V gene: TRBV6-2/TRBV6-3
J gene: TRBJ1-5
CDR3 DNA: TGTGCCAGCACCGACCTGGGGGGCTGGAGCAATCAGCCCCAGCATTTT
CDR3 protein: CASTDLGGWSNQPQHF

D gene: NA
clone size: medium-sized
V gene: TRBV9
J gene: TRBJ2-3
CDR3 DNA: TGTGCCAGCAGCCCACAGGTCGGCACAGATACGCAGTATTTT
CDR3 protein: CASSPQVGTDTQYF

D gene: NA
clone size: medium-sized
V gene: TRBV6-1
J gene: TRBJ2-7
CDR3 DNA: TGTGCCAGCAGGGAAACAGGGAACGACGAGCAGTACTTC
CDR3 protein: CASRETGNDEQYF

D gene: NA
clone size: many
V gene: TRBV24-1
J gene: TRBJ2-3
CDR3 DNA: TGTGCCACCTGTGGCACGGGGACCACAGATACGCAGTATTTT
CDR3 protein: CATCGTGTTDTQYF

D gene: TRBD1
clone size: NA
V gene: TRBV6-5
J gene: TRBJ2-7
CDR3 DNA: TGTGCCAGCAGTTACGGGGACAGGGGGTACGAGCAGTACTTC
CDR3 protein: CASSYGDRGYEQYF